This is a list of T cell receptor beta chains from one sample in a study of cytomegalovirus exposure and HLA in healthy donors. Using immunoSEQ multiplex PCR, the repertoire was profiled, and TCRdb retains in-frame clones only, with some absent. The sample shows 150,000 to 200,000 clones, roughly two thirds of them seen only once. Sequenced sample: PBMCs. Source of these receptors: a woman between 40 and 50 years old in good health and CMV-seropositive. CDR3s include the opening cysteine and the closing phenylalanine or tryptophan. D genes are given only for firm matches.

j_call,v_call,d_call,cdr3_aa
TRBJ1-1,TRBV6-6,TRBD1,CASSYSIEGANPEAFF
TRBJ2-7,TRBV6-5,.,CASSYSEDYYEQYF
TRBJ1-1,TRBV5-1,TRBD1,CASSLRDRAFTEAFF
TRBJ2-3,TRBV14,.,CASSQLLGADTQYF
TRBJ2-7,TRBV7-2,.,CASSLGAGTGNSYEQYF
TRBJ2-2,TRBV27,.,CASSFLSTGQNTGELFF
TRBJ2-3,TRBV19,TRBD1,CASSMTGAGFGTDTQYF
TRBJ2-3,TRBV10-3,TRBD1,CAIRTHRVGQGARTDTQYF
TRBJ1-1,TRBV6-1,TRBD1,CASRGGQGASTEAFF
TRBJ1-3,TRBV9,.,CASSASGSTSGNTIYF
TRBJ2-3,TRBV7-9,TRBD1,CASSSGGQDAYF
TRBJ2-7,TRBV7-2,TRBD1,CASSLGQGTYEQYF
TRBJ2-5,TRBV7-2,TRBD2,CASSPRLAKQETQYF
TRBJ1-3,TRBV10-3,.,CAIGAKGGGNTIYF
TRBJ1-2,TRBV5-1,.,CASSLLSQGNYGYTF
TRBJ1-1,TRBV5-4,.,CASSLSGVSKAFF
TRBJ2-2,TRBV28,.,CASSPSSTGELFF
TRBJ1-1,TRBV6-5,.,CASSYSILAGATEAFF
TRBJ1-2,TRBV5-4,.,CASSSRGKYGYTF
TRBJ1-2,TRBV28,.,CASSPQATNYGYTF
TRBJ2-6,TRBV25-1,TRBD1,CASSEYEGAGGANVLTF
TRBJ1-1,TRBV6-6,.,CASSPSPGVTEAFF
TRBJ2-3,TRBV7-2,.,CASSPVRGGTDTQYF
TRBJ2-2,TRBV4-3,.,CASSQITAGELFF
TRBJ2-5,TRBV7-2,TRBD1,CASSETGKETQYF
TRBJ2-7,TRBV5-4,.,CASSLGDHGYEQYF
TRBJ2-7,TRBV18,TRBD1,CASSPPGQGYHEQYF
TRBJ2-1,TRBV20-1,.,CSARESEQFF
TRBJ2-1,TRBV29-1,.,CSAPRADTPEQFF
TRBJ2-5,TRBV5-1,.,CASSLGRESRQETQYF
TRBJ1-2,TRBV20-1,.,CSALQGFGYTF
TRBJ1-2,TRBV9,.,CASSVTAVEPYGYTF
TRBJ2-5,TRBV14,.,CASSQDDYTDETQYF
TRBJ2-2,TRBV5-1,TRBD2,CASSLPHTGGATGELFF
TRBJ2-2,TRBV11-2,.,CASSPRTDTGELFF
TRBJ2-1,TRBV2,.,CASSELAGTLYNEQFF